This T cell receptor beta chain was observed in a study of blood T cell repertoires in COVID-19. On the study more broadly: The United States, Italy and Spain supplied acute and convalescent COVID-19 samples. PBMCs, B-cell-depleted T cells, or T cells were the source of the cDNA or gDNA that made up the material.

Authors' data handling: Nucleated cell counts were estimated from reference gene primer amplification. Only in-frame clones appear in the TCRdb table, and some are missing; sequencing was by immunoSEQ multiplex PCR. The V and J calls and clone size come from that table; D and trimming were worked out from the DNA. The table lists approximately 50,000 clones, roughly three quarters of them singletons, with over 20% in the top ten. The CDR3 loop spans 15 amino acids. The germline CDR1 and CDR2 sequences are SGHAT and FQNNGV. Unmatched junction bases numbered 13, after V lost 7 bases and J lost 10 bases.

Material for sequencing was peripheral blood. The TCR originated in a man aged 50-59 years with active or convalescent COVID-19. The V gene is TRBV11-2, the J gene TRBJ2-1; 10 bases are shared with TRBD2. CDR3 sequence (DNA): TGTGCCAGCACCTTCCCACAGTATAGCGGGGGGGAGCAGTTCTTC. Translation gives CASTFPQYSGGEQFF.